This T cell receptor (beta chain) is drawn from a study of cytomegalovirus exposure and HLA in healthy donors. Across the study: HLA-typed donors were the source of around 85 million unique TCRs held in an early data release. General observations from the study: Productive rates of about 87% or about 30% were seen for most TCR beta V segments in an earlier analysis. Some 150 TCR beta chains were listed as cytomegalovirus-associated. TCR beta chain V- and J-gene trimming was linked, in a later analysis, to a missense variant in DCLRE1C.

On this clone itself: Its target is unknown.

With 60 Vbeta and 13 Jbeta primers, the PCR was carried out. The table came from immunoSEQ multiplex PCR; TCRdb's copy has only in-frame clones and leaves some out. The sample holds about 150,000 clones, 86% seen once. Germline V lookup: CDR1 SGHNT, CDR2 YYREEE (reference sequence). The CDR3 spans 17 residues. V lost 2 bases to trimming and J lost 5 bases; unmatched junction nucleotides: 8. The TCR sequence derives from a woman between 18 and 29 years old in good health and CMV-seronegative. V usage is TRBV5-4 and J usage is TRBJ2-2, with 11 positions matching TRBD1. Sequenced input: PBMCs. CDR3 residues: CASSLIPGQGGTGELFF. The CDR3 DNA reads TGTGCCAGCAGCTTAATACCGGGACAGGGGGGGACCGGGGAGCTGTTTTTT.